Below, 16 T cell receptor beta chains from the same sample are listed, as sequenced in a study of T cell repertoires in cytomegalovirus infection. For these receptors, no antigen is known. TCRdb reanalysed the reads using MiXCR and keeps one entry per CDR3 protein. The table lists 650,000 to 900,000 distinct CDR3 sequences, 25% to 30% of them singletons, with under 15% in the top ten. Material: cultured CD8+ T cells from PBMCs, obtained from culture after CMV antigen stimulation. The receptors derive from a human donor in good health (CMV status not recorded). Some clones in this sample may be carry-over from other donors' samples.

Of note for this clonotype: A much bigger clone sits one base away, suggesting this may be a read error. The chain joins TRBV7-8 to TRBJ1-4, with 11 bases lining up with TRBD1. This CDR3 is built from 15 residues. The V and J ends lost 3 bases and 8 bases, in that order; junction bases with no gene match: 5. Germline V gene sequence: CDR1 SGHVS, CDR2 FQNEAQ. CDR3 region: CASSFPGQGGEKLFF. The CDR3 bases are TGTGCCAGCAGCTTTCCGGGACAGGGGGGAGAAAAACTGTTTTTT.

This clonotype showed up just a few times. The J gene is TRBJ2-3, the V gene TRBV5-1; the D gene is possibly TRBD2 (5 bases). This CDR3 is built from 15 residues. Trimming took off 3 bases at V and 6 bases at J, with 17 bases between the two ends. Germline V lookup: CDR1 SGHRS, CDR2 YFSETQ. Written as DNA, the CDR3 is TGCGCCAGCAGCTACCTAGGAGGCGGTCCGGATACGCAGTATTTT. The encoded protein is CASSYLGGGPDTQYF.

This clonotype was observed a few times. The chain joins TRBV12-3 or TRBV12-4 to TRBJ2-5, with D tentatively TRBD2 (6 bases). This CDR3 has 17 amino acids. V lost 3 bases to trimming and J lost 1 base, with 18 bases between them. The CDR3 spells CASSFWIEGLVQETQYF. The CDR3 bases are TGTGCCAGCAGTTTCTGGATCGAGGGACTCGTCCAAGAGACCCAGTACTTC.

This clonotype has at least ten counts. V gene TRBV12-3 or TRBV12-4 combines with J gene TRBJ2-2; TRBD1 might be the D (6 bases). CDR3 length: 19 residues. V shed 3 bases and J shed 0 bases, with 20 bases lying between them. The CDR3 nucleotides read TGTGCCAGCAGTTTCTCTGTAGGACAGTCGTTCGCGAACACCGGGGAGCTGTTTTTT. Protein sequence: CASSFSVGQSFANTGELFF.

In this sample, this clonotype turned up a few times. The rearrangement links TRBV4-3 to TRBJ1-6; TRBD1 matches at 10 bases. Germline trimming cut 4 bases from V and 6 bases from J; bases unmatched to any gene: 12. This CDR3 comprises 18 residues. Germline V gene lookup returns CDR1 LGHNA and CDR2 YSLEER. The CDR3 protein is CASSLRQGAGSANSPLHF. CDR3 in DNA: TGCGCCAGCAGCCTCCGACAGGGGGCCGGGTCGGCTAATTCACCCCTCCACTTT.

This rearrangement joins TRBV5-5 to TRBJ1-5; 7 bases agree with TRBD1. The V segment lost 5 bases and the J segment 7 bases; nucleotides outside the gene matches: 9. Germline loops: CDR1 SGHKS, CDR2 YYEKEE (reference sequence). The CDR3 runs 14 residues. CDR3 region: CASSQDRDKQPQHF. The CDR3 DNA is TGTGCCAGCAGTCAAGACAGGGACAAACAGCCCCAGCATTTT.

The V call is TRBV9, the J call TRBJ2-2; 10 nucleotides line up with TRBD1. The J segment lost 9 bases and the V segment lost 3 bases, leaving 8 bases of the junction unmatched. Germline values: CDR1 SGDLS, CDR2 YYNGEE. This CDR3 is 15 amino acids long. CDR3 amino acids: CASSAYGTGDRELFF. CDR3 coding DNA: TGTGCCAGCAGCGCCTACGGGACAGGGGACCGGGAGCTGTTTTTT.

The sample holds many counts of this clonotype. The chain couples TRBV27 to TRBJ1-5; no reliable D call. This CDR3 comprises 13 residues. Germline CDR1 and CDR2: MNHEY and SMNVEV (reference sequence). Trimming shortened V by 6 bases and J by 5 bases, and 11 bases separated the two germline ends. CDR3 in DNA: TGTGCCAGCAGCTTGGGCGGTGATCAGCCCCAGCATTTT. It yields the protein CASSLGGDQPQHF.

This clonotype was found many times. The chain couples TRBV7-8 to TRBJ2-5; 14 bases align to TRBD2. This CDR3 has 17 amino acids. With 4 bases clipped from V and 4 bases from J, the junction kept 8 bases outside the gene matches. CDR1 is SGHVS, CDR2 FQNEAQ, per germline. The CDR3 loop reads CASSSSGTSGGRETQYF. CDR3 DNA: TGTGCCAGCAGCTCGTCCGGGACTAGCGGGGGTCGAGAGACCCAGTACTTC.

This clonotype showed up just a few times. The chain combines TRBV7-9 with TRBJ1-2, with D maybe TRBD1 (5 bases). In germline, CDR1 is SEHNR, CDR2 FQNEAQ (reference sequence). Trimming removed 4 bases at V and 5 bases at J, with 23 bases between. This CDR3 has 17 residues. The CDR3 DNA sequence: TGTGCCAGCAGCTCCCCCCGACAGATCGGAGGGGCATATGGCTACACCTTC. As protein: CASSSPRQIGGAYGYTF. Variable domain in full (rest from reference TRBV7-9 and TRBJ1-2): DTGVSQNPRHKITKRGQNVTFRCDPISEHNRLYWYRQTLGQGPEFLTYFQNEAQLEKSRLLSDRFSAERPKGSFSTLEIQRTEQGDSAMYLCASSSPRQIGGAYGYTFGSGTRLTVV.

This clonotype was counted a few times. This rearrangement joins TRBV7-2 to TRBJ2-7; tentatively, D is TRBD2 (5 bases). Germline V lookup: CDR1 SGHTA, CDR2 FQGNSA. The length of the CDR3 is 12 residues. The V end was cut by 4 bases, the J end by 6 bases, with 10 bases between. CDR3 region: CASSYQLGEQYF. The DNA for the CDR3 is TGTGCCAGCAGCTACCAACTAGGCGAGCAGTACTTC.

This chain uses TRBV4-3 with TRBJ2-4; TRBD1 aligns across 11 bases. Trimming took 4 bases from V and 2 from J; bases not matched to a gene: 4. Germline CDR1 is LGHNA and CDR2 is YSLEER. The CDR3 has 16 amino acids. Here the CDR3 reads CASSRGQGATKNIQYF. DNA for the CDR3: TGCGCCAGCAGCCGAGGACAGGGGGCGACCAAAAACATTCAGTACTTC.

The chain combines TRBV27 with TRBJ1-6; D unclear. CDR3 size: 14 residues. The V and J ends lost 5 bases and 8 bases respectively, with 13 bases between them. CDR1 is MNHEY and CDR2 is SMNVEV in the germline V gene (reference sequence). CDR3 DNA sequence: TGTGCCAGCAGTCCCACGGGGAGGCATTCACCCCTCCACTTT. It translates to CASSPTGRHSPLHF.

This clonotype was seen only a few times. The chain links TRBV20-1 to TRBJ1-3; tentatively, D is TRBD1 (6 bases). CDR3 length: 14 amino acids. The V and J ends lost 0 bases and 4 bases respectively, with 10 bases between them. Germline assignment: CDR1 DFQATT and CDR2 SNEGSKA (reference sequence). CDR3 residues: CSARDGGAGNTIYF. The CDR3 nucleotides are TGCAGTGCTAGAGATGGGGGGGCAGGAAACACCATATATTTT.

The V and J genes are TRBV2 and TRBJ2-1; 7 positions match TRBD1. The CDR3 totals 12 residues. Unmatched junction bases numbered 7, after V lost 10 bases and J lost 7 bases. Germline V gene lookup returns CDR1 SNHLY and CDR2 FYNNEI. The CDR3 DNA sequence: TGTGCCACTATAAGGGGGCGGAATGAGCAGTTCTTC. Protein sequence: CATIRGRNEQFF.

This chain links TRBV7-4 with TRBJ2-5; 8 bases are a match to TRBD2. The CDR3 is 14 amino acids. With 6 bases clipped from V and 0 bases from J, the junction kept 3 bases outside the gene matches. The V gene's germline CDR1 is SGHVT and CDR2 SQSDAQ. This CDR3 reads CASRGGGNQETQYF. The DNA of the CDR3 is TGTGCCAGCAGAGGCGGGGGGAACCAAGAGACCCAGTACTTC.